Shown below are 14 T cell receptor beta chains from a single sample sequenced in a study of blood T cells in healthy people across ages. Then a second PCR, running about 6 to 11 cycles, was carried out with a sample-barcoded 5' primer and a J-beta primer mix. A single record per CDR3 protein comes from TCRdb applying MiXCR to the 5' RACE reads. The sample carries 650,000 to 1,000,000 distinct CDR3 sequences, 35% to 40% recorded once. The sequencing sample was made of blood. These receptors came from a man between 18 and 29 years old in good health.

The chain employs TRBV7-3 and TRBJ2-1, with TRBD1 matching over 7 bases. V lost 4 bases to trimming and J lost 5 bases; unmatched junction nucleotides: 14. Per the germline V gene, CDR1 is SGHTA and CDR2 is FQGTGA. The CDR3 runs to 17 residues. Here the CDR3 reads CASSYNPGTESNNEQFF. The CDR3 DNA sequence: TGTGCCAGCAGCTATAATCCCGGGACAGAATCCAACAATGAGCAGTTCTTC.

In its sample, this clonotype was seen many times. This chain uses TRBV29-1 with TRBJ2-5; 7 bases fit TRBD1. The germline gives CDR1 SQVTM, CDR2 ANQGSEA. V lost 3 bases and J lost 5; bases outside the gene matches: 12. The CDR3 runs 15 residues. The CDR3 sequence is CSVEVPGGFEETQYF. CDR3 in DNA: TGCAGCGTTGAGGTCCCAGGGGGATTTGAGGAGACCCAGTACTTC. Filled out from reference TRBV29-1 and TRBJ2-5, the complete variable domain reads SAVISQKPSRDICQRGTSLTIQCQVDSQVTMMFWYRQQPGQSLTLIATANQGSEATYESGFVIDKFPISRPNLTFSTLTVSNMSPEDSSIYLCSVEVPGGFEETQYFGPGTRLLVL.

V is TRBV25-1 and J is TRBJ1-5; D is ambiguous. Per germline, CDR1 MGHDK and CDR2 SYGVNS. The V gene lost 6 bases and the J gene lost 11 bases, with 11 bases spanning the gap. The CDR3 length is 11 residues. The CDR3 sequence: CASRGGSSQHF. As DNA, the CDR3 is TGTGCCAGCAGGGGTGGGTCGTCCCAGCATTTT.

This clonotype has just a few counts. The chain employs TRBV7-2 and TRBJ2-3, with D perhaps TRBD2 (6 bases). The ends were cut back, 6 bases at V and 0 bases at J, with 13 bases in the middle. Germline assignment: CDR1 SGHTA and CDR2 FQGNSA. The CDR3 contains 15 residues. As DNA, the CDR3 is TGTGCCAGCAGAAAAGCCGGGACTAGCACAGATACGCAGTATTTT. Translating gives CASRKAGTSTDTQYF.

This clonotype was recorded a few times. As DNA, the CDR3 is TGTGCCAGCACCCCCCTGGGGGGCACAGATACGCAGTATTTT. This gives the protein CASTPLGGTDTQYF. The V and J genes are TRBV2 and TRBJ2-3; either TRBD1 or TRBD2 may fit D (5 bases each). Germline loops: CDR1 SNHLY, CDR2 FYNNEI. Trimming shortened V by 7 bases and J by 1 base, and 12 bases separated the two germline ends. This CDR3 contains 14 residues. The variable domain in full, completed from reference TRBV2 and TRBJ2-3, reads EPEVTQTPSHQVTQMGQEVILRCVPISNHLYFYWYRQILGQKVEFLVSFYNNEISEKSEIFDDQFSVERPDGSNFTLKIRSTKLEDSAMYFCASTPLGGTDTQYFGPGTRLTVL.

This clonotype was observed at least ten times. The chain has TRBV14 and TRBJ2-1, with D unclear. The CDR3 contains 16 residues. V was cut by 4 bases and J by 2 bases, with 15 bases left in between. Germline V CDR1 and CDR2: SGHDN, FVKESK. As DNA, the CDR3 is TGTGCCAGCAGCCCCAATCATCCGAGCCCCTACAATGAGCAGTTCTTC. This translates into CASSPNHPSPYNEQFF.

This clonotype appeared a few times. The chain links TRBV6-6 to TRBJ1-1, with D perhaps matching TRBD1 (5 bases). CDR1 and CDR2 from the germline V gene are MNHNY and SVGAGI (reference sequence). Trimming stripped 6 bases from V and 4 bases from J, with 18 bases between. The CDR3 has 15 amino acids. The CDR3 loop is CASSPTPSQGTEAFF. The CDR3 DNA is TGTGCCAGCAGCCCAACGCCATCCCAGGGCACTGAAGCTTTCTTT.

The CDR3 is CASELRDRAYNEQFF. The CDR3 DNA follows: TGTGCCAGCGAACTCCGGGACCGAGCCTACAATGAGCAGTTCTTC. This chain links TRBV12-3 or TRBV12-4 with TRBJ2-1; the D gene could be TRBD1 or TRBD2 (5 bases each). This CDR3 has 15 amino acids. The germline V and J ends were trimmed by 8 bases and 2 bases, with 16 bases remaining between them.

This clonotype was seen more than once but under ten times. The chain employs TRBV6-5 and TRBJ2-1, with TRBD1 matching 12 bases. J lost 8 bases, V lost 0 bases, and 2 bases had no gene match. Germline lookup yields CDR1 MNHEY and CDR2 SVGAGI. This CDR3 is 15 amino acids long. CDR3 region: CASSYSGTGGDEQFF. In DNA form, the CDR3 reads TGTGCCAGCAGTTACTCAGGGACAGGGGGCGATGAGCAGTTCTTC.

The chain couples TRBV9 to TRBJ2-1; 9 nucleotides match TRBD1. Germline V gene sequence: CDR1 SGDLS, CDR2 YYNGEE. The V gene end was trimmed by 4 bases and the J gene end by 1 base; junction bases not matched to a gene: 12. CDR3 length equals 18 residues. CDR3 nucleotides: TGTGCCAGCAGCATCCGGCTAACAGGGGGCAGATCCTACAATGAGCAGTTCTTC. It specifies CASSIRLTGGRSYNEQFF.

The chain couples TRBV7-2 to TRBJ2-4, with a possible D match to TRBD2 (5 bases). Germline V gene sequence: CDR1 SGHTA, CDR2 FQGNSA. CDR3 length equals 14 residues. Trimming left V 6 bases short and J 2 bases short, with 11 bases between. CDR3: CASSPDGTKNIQYF. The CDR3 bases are TGTGCCAGCAGTCCGGACGGGACCAAAAACATTCAGTACTTC.

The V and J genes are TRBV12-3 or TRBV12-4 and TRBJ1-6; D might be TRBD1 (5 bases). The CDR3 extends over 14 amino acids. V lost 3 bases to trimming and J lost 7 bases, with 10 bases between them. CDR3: CASSFGADNSPLHF. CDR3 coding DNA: TGTGCCAGCAGTTTCGGGGCCGACAATTCACCCCTCCACTTT.

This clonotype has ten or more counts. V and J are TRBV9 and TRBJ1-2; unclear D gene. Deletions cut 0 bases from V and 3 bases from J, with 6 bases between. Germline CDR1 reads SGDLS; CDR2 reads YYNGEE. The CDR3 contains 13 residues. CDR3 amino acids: CASSVGPDYGYTF. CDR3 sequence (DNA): TGTGCCAGCAGCGTAGGGCCAGACTATGGCTACACCTTC. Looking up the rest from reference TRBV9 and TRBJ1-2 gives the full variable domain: DSGVTQTPKHLITATGQRVTLRCSPRSGDLSVYWYQQSLDQGLQFLIQYYNGEERAKGNILERFSAQQFPDLHSELNLSSLELGDSALYFCASSVGPDYGYTFGSGTRLTVV.

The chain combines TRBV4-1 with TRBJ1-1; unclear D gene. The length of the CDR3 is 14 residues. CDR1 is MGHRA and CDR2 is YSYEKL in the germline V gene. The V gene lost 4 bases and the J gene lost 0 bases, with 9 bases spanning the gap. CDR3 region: CASSPATLNTEAFF. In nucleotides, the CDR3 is TGCGCCAGCAGCCCCGCGACACTGAACACTGAAGCTTTCTTT.